This T cell receptor (beta chain) is from a study of tumor and adjacent non-tumor tissue in lung cancer (dated by TCRdb to 2016 to 2018). In the study overall: The cohort included about a dozen adenocarcinoma, a couple of squamous cell carcinoma and 1 small cell lung cancer patients. The approximately 15 enrolled patients, of whom around 10 were men and 5 were women, were aged roughly 30 to 76 years and were diagnosed with TNM stage I to III disease. Some 30 paired specimens, one tumor and one normal lung sample per patient, were profiled by TCRbeta CDR3 sequencing. The study compared bulk TCRbeta repertoires between lung tumor tissue and matched distant non-tumor lung tissue from over 12 lung cancer patients. In total, sequencing yielded approximately 130,000,000 productive TCRbeta reads, which works out to an average of about 3.9 million reads per sample. Summary of the overall study and its limitations: A significantly larger cumulative share of the repertoire was made up by the top 100 clones in normal lung than in tumor tissue. TCR diversity was significantly higher in younger patients, and greater tumor TCR diversity was associated with shorter overall survival and shorter disease-free survival. With only approximately 16 patients in the cohort, the authors noted that larger samples and more detailed clinical data are needed. Tumor tissue showed significantly higher TCR diversity (inverse Simpson) than normal lung tissue, at around 460 vs 160 (P = 0.0075, Mann-Whitney U test). The methods do not name the sequencing platform or mention unique molecular identifiers. Because peripheral blood was not sequenced, the blood TCRbeta repertoires of the lung cancer patients in the study went unexamined.

At the junction V is shortened by 7 bases and J by 6 bases, with 15 bases in between. The CDR3 has 13 amino acids, counting the end cysteine and phenylalanine. Just CDR3 DNA is preserved here, 39 bases in frame from base 1. RNA was isolated from bulk unsorted tissue, and RNA quality was assessed with a NanoDrop ND-1000 and an Agilent 2100. Normal lung samples were distant non-tumor tissue taken more than 3 cm from the tumor edge. All donors had newly diagnosed lung cancer, had not received prior chemotherapy, and were admitted for thoracic surgery in China between August and November 2014. The study excluded patients who had received radiotherapy or chemotherapy before or who had another cancer at the same time. Pieces of surgical tissue measuring about 1-2.1 cm3 were kept in RNAlater solution and stored at -80 degrees C until use. Libraries were constructed by multiplex PCR. Sequencing took place on an Illumina HiSeq 2500. TCRbeta libraries were built by three rounds of nested PCR using primers (Table S4), following protocols modified from ARM-PCR. PCR products of 200-500 bp were gel-excised and purified with the QIAquick gel extraction kit before sequencing. Per the authors' processing: Reads were cleaned using Trimmomatic, were merged into complete CDR3 sequences using FLASH, and were assigned to V(D)J germline segments using MiTCR. VDJtools was used to compute clonal diversity as the inverse Simpson's index. In-frame sequences without a premature stop codon were defined as productive reads. The raw public reads went through TCRdb reprocessing: fastp at Q25, MiXCR clone calling, in-frame beta chains kept. Identical CDR3 protein sequences are pooled into one entry, listed with their most common genes and DNA. The V and J calls were not made by the authors but by TCRdb's processing. A total of some 95,000 distinct CDR3 sequences appear in this sample, 75% to 90% of them only once. In total, the top ten clones hold roughly 33% of the sample.

Concerning this clonotype itself: The antigen this receptor binds is unknown. No base quality information exists; no much larger clone differs at one position.

This TCR was recovered from a man aged 60 to 75 with small cell lung cancer. The sample comprised distant non-tumor lung tissue. Recombination joined TRBV12-3 or TRBV12-4 with TRBJ1-1; the D region possibly corresponds to TRBD1 (5 bases align). The CDR3 region reads CASTVQGDSEAFF. The nucleotide sequence is TGTGCCAGCACAGTCCAGGGTGATTCTGAAGCTTTCTTT.